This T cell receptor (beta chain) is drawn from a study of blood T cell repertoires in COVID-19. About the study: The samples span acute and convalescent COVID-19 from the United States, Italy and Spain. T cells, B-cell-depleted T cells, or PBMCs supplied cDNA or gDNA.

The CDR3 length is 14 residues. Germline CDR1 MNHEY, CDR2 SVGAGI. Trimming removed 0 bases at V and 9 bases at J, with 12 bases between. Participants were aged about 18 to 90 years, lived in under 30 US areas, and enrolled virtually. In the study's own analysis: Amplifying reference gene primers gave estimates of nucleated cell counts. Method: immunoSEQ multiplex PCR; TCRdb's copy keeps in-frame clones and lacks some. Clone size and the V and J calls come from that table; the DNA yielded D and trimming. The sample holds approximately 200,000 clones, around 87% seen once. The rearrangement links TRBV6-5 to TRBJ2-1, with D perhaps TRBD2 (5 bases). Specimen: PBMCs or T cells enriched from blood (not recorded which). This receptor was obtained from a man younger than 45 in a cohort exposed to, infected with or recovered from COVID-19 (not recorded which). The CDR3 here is CASSYSRAGVEQFF. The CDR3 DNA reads TGTGCCAGCAGTTACTCGAGGGCCGGGGTTGAGCAGTTCTTC.